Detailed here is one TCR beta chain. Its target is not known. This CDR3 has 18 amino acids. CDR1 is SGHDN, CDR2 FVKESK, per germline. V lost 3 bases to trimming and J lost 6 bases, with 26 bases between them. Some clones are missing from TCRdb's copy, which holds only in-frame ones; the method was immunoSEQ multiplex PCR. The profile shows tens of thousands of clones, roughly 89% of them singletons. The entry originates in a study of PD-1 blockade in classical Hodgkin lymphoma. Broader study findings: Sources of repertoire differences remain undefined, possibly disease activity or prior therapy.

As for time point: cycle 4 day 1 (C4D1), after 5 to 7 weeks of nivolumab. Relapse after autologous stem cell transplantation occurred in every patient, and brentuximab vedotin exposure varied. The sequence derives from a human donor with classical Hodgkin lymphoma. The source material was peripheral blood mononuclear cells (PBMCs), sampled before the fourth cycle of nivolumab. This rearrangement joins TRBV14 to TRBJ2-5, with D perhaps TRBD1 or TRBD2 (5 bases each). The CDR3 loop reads CASSHPEPGTGLRKTQYF. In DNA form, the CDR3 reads TGTGCCAGCAGCCACCCAGAACCAGGGACGGGGTTGAGAAAGACCCAGTACTTC.